This T cell receptor (beta chain) was documented in a study of cytomegalovirus exposure and HLA in healthy donors. Turning to the study itself: An analysis done earlier identified 95 million to 140 million unique TCR beta sequences from 150 million to 200 million T cells.

General study results and limits: A prior analysis recorded that most TCR beta V segments were productive about 87% or about 30% of the time.

The CDR3 contains 14 residues. Trimming shortened V by 0 bases and J by 4 bases, and 9 bases separated the two germline ends. The germline V gene has CDR1 SGHAT and CDR2 FQNNGV. This PCR relied on a set of 60 Vbeta primers and 13 Jbeta primers. Per the original data handling: There were some 87 million unique TCR beta chains by a later count, and 10 million to 12 million of them were shared. The assay was immunoSEQ multiplex PCR, and TCRdb's table has in-frame clones only and misses some. Clone size and V and J calls were adopted from that table, with D and trimming inferred from the DNA. Counted here are about 190,000 clones, around four fifths occurring once; the ten biggest clones make up 2% to 3%. About this clone: Antigen unknown.

Sequenced material: PBMCs. The chain is built from TRBV11-2 and TRBJ1-1; D gene ambiguous. The receptor's source is a woman between 45 and 65 years old in good health and CMV-seropositive. The CDR3 loop is CASSLEEEVTEAFF. The DNA of the CDR3 is TGTGCCAGCAGCTTAGAGGAGGAAGTCACTGAAGCTTTCTTT.